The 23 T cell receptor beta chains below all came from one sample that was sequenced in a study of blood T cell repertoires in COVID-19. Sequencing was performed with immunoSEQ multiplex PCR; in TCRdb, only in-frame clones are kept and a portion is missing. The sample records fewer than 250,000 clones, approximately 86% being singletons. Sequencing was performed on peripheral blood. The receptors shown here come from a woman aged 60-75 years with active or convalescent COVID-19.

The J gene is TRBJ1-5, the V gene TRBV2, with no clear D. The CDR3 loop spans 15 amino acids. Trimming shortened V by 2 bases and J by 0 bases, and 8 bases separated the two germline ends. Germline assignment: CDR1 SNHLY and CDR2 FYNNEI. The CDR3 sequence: CASSERTDSNQPQHF. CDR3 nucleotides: TGTGCCAGCAGTGAAAGAACAGATAGCAATCAGCCCCAGCATTTT.

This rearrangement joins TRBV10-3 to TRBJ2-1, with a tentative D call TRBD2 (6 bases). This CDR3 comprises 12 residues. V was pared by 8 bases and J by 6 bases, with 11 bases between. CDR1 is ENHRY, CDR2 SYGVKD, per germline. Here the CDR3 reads CAIQGGSNEQFF. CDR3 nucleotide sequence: TGTGCCATCCAGGGAGGATCCAATGAGCAGTTCTTC.

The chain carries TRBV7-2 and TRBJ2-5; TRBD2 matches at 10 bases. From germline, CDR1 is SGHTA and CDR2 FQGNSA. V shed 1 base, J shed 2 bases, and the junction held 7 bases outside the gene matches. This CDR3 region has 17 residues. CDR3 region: CASSLGASGSGQETQYF. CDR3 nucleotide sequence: TGTGCCAGCAGCTTAGGGGCTAGCGGGAGTGGTCAAGAGACCCAGTACTTC.

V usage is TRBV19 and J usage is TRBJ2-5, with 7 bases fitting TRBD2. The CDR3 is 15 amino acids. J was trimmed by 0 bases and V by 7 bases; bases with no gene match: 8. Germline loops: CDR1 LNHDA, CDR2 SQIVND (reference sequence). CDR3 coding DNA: TGTGCCAGTACCCCAGCGGGGAAGTACCAAGAGACCCAGTACTTC. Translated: CASTPAGKYQETQYF.

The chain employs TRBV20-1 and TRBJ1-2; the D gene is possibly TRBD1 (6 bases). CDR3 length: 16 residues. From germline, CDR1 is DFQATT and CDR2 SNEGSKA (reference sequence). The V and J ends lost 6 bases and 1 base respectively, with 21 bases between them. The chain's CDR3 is CSASRTQGMGNYGYTF. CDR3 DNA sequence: TGCAGTGCGAGTCGGACTCAGGGGATGGGTAACTATGGCTACACCTTC.

This chain's CDR3 is CASSPGTGKLGETQYF. The CDR3 DNA is TGTGCCAGCTCACCAGGAACAGGGAAATTGGGAGAGACCCAGTACTTC. This chain joins TRBV18 and TRBJ2-5, with D perhaps matching TRBD1 (6 bases). Germline CDR1 is KGHSH and CDR2 is LQKENI. V lost 2 bases and J lost 4, with 17 bases in between. The CDR3 sequence is 16 residues long.

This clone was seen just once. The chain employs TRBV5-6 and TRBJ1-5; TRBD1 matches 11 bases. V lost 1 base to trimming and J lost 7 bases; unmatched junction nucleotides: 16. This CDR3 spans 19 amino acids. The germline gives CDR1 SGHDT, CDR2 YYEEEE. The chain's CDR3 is CASSLITGTGGFRIQPQHF. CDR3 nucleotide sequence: TGTGCCAGCAGCTTGATTACCGGGACAGGGGGATTTCGGATACAGCCCCAGCATTTT.

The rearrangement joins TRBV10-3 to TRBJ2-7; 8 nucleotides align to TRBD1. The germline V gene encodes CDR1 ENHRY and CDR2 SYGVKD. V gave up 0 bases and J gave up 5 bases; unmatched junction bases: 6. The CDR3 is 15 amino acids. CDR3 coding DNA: TGTGCCATCAGTGAGTCAACCGGGACAGGCGACGAGCAGTACTTC. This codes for CAISESTGTGDEQYF.

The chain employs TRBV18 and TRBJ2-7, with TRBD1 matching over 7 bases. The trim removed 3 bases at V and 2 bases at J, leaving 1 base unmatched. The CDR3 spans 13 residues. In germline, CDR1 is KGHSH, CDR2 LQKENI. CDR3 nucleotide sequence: TGTGCCAGCTCACCTGACAGGGCCTACGAGCAGTACTTC. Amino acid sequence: CASSPDRAYEQYF. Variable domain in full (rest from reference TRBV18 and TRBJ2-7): NAGVMQNPRHLVRRRGQEARLRCSPMKGHSHVYWYRQLPEEGLKFMVYLQKENIIDESGMPKERFSAEFPKEGPSILRIQQVVRGDSAAYFCASSPDRAYEQYFGPGTRLTVT.

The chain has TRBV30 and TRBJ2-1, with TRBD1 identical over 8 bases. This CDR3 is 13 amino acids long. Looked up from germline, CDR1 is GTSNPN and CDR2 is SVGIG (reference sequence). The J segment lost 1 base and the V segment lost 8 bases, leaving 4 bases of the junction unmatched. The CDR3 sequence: CALDRGSYNEQFF. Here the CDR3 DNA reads TGTGCCCTCGACAGGGGTTCCTACAATGAGCAGTTCTTC.

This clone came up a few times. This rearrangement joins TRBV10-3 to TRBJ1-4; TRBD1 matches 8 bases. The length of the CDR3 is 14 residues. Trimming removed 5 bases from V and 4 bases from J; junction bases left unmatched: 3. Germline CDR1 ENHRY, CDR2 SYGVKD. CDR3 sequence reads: CAISPGQDNEKLFF. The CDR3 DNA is TGTGCCATCAGTCCGGGACAGGATAATGAAAAACTGTTTTTT.

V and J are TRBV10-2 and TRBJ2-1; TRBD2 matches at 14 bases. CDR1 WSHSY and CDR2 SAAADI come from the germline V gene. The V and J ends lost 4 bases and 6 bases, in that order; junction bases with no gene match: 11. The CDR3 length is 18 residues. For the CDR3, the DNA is TGCGCCAGCAGTGGGAGACTAGCGGGAGGGCCGTTAGTCAATGAGCAGTTCTTC. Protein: CASSGRLAGGPLVNEQFF.

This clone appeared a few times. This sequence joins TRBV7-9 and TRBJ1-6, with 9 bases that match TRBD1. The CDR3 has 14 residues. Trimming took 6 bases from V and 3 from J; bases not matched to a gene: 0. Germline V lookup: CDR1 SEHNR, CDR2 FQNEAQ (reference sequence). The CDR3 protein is CASRGQGYNSPLHF. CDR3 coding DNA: TGTGCCAGCAGGGGACAGGGCTATAATTCACCCCTCCACTTT. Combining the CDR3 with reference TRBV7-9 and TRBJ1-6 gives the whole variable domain DTGVSQNPRHKITKRGQNVTFRCDPISEHNRLYWYRQTLGQGPEFLTYFQNEAQLEKSRLLSDRFSAERPKGSFSTLEIQRTEQGDSAMYLCASRGQGYNSPLHFGNGTRLTVT.

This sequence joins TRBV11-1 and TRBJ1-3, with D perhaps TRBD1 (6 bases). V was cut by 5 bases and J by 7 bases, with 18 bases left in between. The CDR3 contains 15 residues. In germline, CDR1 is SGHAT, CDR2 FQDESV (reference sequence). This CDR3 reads CASSGQPRMGNTIYF. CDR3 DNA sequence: TGTGCCAGCAGCGGACAGCCACGTATGGGGAACACCATATATTTT. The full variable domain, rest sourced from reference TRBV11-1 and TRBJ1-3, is EAEVAQSPRYKITEKSQAVAFWCDPISGHATLYWYRQILGQGPELLVQFQDESVVDDSQLPKDRFSAERLKGVDSTLKIQPAELGDSAMYLCASSGQPRMGNTIYFGEGSWLTVV.

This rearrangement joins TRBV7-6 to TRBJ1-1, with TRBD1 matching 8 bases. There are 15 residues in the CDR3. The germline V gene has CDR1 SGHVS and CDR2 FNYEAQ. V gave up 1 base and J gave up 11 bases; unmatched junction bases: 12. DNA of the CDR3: TGTGCCAGCAGCTTAGACGACAGGGGAATATCGGGCGCTTTCTTT. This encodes CASSLDDRGISGAFF. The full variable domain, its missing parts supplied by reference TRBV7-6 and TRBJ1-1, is GAGVSQSPRYKVTKRGQDVALRCDPISGHVSLYWYRQALGQGPEFLTYFNYEAQQDKSGLPNDRFSAERPEGSISTLTIQRTEQRDSAMYRCASSLDDRGISGAFFGQGTRLTVV.

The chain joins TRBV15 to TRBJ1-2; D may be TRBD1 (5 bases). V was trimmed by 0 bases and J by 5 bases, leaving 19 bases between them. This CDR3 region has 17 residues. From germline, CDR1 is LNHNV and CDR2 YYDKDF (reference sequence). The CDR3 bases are TGTGCCACCAGCAGAGATTTGGGGTTAGGGGCGGGATATGGCTACACCTTC. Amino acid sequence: CATSRDLGLGAGYGYTF.

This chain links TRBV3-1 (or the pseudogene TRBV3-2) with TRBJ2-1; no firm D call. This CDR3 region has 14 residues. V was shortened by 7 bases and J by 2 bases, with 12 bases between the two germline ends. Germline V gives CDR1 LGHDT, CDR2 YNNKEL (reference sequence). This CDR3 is CASTPSYAYNEQFF. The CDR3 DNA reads TGTGCCAGCACCCCTAGTTACGCCTACAATGAGCAGTTCTTC.

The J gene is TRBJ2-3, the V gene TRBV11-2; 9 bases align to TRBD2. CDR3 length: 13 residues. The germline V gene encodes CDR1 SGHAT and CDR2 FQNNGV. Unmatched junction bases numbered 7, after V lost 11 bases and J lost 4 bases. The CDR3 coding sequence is TGTGCCTGCGGGCTAGCGGGGCCAGATACGCAGTATTTT. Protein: CACGLAGPDTQYF.

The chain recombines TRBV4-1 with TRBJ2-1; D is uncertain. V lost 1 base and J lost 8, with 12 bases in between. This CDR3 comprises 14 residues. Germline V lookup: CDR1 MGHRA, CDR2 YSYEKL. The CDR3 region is CASSQVNFRDEQFF. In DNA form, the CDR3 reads TGCGCCAGCAGCCAAGTAAACTTCCGGGATGAGCAGTTCTTC.

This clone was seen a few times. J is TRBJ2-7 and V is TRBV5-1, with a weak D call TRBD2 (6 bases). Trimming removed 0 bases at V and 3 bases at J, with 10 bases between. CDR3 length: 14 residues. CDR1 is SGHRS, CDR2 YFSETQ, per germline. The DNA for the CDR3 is TGCGCCAGCAGCTTGGCTAGCGCATTCTACGAGCAGTACTTC. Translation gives CASSLASAFYEQYF.

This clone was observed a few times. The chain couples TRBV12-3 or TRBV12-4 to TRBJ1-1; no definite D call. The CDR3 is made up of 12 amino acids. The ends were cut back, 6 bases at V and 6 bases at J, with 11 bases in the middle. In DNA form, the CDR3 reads TGTGCCAGCAGGGTACAGAGATCTGAAGCTTTCTTT. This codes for CASRVQRSEAFF.

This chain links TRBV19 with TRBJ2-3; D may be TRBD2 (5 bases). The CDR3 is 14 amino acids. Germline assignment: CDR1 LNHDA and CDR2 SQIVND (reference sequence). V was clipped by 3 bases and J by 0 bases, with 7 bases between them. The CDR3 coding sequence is TGTGCCAGTAGTATGGACTGGAGCACAGATACGCAGTATTTT. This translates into CASSMDWSTDTQYF.

CDR3 nucleotide sequence: TGTGCCAGCAGTTACTCTGGGAGGAGGACAGATACGCAGTATTTT. Residues: CASSYSGRRTDTQYF. The genes are TRBV6-2 or TRBV6-3 and TRBJ2-3, with TRBD2 as a possible D gene (6 bases). Trimming removed 0 bases from V and 3 bases from J, with 10 bases in between. Germline V gene data show CDR1 as MNHEY and CDR2 as SVGEGT. The CDR3 contains 15 residues.